This T cell receptor (beta chain) was sequenced for a study of cytotoxic CD8 clonotypes in ibrutinib-treated CLL. V lost 8 bases, J lost 4 bases, and 12 bases lay in between. The CDR3 runs 14 residues. Looked up from germline, CDR1 is MDHEN and CDR2 is SYDVKM. Repertoires were generated with immunoSEQ multiplex PCR, while TCRdb's copy carries only in-frame clones and drops some. The sample holds about 130,000 clones, more than 75% seen once. The V call is TRBV28, the J call TRBJ2-6; D might be TRBD1 (5 bases). This TCR was sampled from a human donor with chronic lymphocytic leukemia. This specimen was PBMCs, taken after 24 months of ibrutinib treatment. CDR3 in DNA: TGTGCCAGCGGGGCTGGGGTGGGGGCCAACGTCCTGACTTTC. Protein product: CASGAGVGANVLTF.